These 21 T cell receptor beta chains originate from one sample sequenced in a study of blood T cell repertoires in COVID-19. Method: immunoSEQ multiplex PCR; TCRdb's copy keeps in-frame clones and lacks some. The data show approximately 100,000 clones, 82% seen once. Input material: peripheral blood. These receptors all come from a man between 65 and 80 years old with active or convalescent COVID-19.

The V gene is TRBV4-3, the J gene TRBJ2-1; the D gene is possibly TRBD1 (6 bases). V gave up 1 base and J gave up 6 bases, with 10 bases separating them. Germline loops: CDR1 LGHNA, CDR2 YSLEER. The CDR3 is 14 amino acids. The CDR3 bases are TGCGCCAGCAGCCAAGTGCTGGGGGCCAATGAGCAGTTCTTC. Translated, it gives CASSQVLGANEQFF.

The gene calls are TRBV7-3 and TRBJ2-3; a possible D gene is TRBD2 (7 bases). Trimming removed 4 bases at V and 5 bases at J, with 13 bases between. Germline CDR1 is SGHTA and CDR2 is FQGTGA. CDR3 length: 14 amino acids. For the CDR3, the DNA is TGTGCCAGCAGCTCCGCGGGGGCGGGAGATACGCAGTATTTT. Translation gives CASSSAGAGDTQYF.

The rearrangement uses TRBV24-1 and TRBJ1-3; D is ambiguous. CDR1 is KGHDR, CDR2 SFDVKD, per germline. The CDR3 totals 16 residues. The germline V and J ends were trimmed by 0 bases and 4 bases, with 12 bases remaining between them. This chain's CDR3 is CATSDLSPTGGNTIYF. The CDR3 DNA sequence: TGTGCCACCAGTGATTTGTCCCCGACGGGGGGAAACACCATATATTTT.

The genes are TRBV25-1 and TRBJ1-2; D gene ambiguous. This CDR3 is built from 11 residues. The germline CDR1 and CDR2 sequences are MGHDK and SYGVNS. DNA of the CDR3: TGTGACTCGGGGTTGATCTATGGCTACACCTTC. Translating gives CDSGLIYGYTF.

The chain has TRBV2 and TRBJ2-3, with TRBD2 identical over 11 bases. The germline V gene encodes CDR1 SNHLY and CDR2 FYNNEI. The CDR3 length is 16 residues. V gave up 2 bases and J gave up 8 bases; unmatched junction bases: 9. The CDR3 sequence: CASSEWGALAGGTQYF. In DNA, the CDR3 is TGTGCCAGCAGTGAATGGGGAGCGCTAGCGGGGGGTACGCAGTATTTT.

The rearrangement uses TRBV19 and TRBJ2-2, with D possibly being TRBD1 (5 bases). V lost 10 bases to trimming and J lost 1 base, with 13 bases between them. The CDR3 runs 14 residues. Germline values: CDR1 LNHDA, CDR2 SQIVND (reference sequence). DNA for the CDR3: TGTGCCACCGCCCAGGGCAGGAACACCGGGGAGCTGTTTTTT. It translates to CATAQGRNTGELFF.

A note on this clone: Within the sample, other DNA sequences also encode this same CDR3. This chain uses TRBV2 with TRBJ1-1; TRBD1 is a possible D gene (5 bases). This CDR3 is built from 13 residues. Germline CDR1 reads SNHLY; CDR2 reads FYNNEI. The germline V and J ends were trimmed by 4 bases and 1 base, with 7 bases remaining between them. CDR3 nucleotide sequence: TGTGCCAGCAGTGGACAGACGAACACTGAAGCTTTCTTT. Residues: CASSGQTNTEAFF.

J is TRBJ1-2 and V is TRBV27; TRBD1 is a possible D gene (6 bases). V lost 4 bases and J 4 bases, leaving 13 bases between the germline ends. Germline V gene sequence: CDR1 MNHEY, CDR2 SMNVEV (reference sequence). The CDR3 runs 14 residues. The CDR3 region is CASSSQGIGYGYTF. In nucleotides, the CDR3 is TGTGCCAGCAGTTCACAGGGAATTGGCTATGGCTACACCTTC.

The chain couples TRBV6-1 to TRBJ1-1, with D perhaps matching TRBD1 (5 bases). Trimming removed 4 bases from V and 5 bases from J, with 11 bases in between. In germline, CDR1 is MNHNS, CDR2 SASEGT. The CDR3 is made up of 13 amino acids. The CDR3 spells CASSVTGGTEAFF. In nucleotides, the CDR3 is TGTGCCAGCAGTGTTACGGGGGGTACTGAAGCTTTCTTT.

The rearrangement links TRBV4-1 to TRBJ2-1; TRBD1 aligns across 9 bases. J was trimmed by 6 bases and V by 1 base; bases with no gene match: 13. Looked up from germline, CDR1 is MGHRA and CDR2 is YSYEKL. The CDR3 loop spans 18 amino acids. CDR3 sequence reads: CASSQGVLKRGQGNEQFF. The CDR3, as DNA: TGCGCCAGCAGCCAAGGCGTATTAAAAAGGGGACAGGGCAATGAGCAGTTCTTC.

V gene TRBV29-1 combines with J gene TRBJ2-1; D perhaps matches TRBD2 (5 bases). In germline, CDR1 is SQVTM, CDR2 ANQGSEA. The V end lost 7 bases, the J end lost 9 bases, and 16 bases lay between the germline ends. This CDR3 region has 12 residues. The CDR3 here is CSATDIGSEQFF. The CDR3 region has the DNA TGCAGCGCCACCGATATAGGGAGTGAGCAGTTCTTC.

The V and J genes are TRBV2 and TRBJ1-1, with a weak D call TRBD1 (6 bases). V was trimmed by 7 bases and J by 11 bases, leaving 20 bases between them. The CDR3 consists of 13 residues. CDR1 and CDR2 (germline): SNHLY, FYNNEI. The CDR3 here is CASNPTGPWDAFF. The CDR3 DNA follows: TGTGCCAGCAACCCGACAGGCCCCTGGGATGCTTTCTTT. Looking up the rest from reference TRBV2 and TRBJ1-1 gives the full variable domain: EPEVTQTPSHQVTQMGQEVILRCVPISNHLYFYWYRQILGQKVEFLVSFYNNEISEKSEIFDDQFSVERPDGSNFTLKIRSTKLEDSAMYFCASNPTGPWDAFFGQGTRLTVV.

This clone has more than one count but fewer than ten. The chain couples TRBV29-1 to TRBJ2-2, with D possibly matching TRBD2 (7 bases). Trimming shortened V by 6 bases and J by 2 bases, and 13 bases separated the two germline ends. This CDR3 spans 14 amino acids. In germline, CDR1 is SQVTM, CDR2 ANQGSEA. This CDR3 reads CSVTGGDNTGELFF. In nucleotides, the CDR3 is TGCAGCGTAACGGGGGGCGATAACACCGGGGAGCTGTTTTTT.

The chain has TRBV10-1 and TRBJ2-7, with 8 bases matching TRBD1. Trimming cost V 4 bases and J 6 bases; bases outside gene matches: 2. Germline lookup yields CDR1 WNHNN and CDR2 SYGVQD (reference sequence). CDR3 length: 12 amino acids. The CDR3 sequence is CASSGQGSEQYF. CDR3 DNA: TGCGCCAGCAGTGGACAGGGGTCCGAGCAGTACTTC.

J is TRBJ1-2 and V is TRBV10-1, with 10 bases fitting TRBD1. V gave up 3 bases and J gave up 8 bases; unmatched junction bases: 3. The CDR3 sequence is 13 residues long. Germline V gene data show CDR1 as WNHNN and CDR2 as SYGVQD (reference sequence). The CDR3 DNA is TGCGCCAGCAGTGATGGGACAGGGGTCGGCTACACCTTC. It codes for CASSDGTGVGYTF.

The gene calls are TRBV24-1 and TRBJ2-2; TRBD1 aligns across 7 bases. Germline assignment: CDR1 KGHDR and CDR2 SFDVKD. CDR3 length equals 15 residues. Trimming took 8 bases from V and 0 from J; bases not matched to a gene: 5. The CDR3 region is CATKIQGANTGELFF. The DNA of the CDR3 is TGTGCCACCAAGATTCAGGGGGCGAACACCGGGGAGCTGTTTTTT.

The chain uses TRBV10-2 and TRBJ2-6, with 7 bases matching TRBD1. Per the germline V gene, CDR1 is WSHSY and CDR2 is SAAADI. The CDR3 is 15 residues long. V lost 6 bases and J lost 2; bases outside the gene matches: 4. CDR3 loop: CASRDTGAGANVLTF. The DNA for the CDR3 is TGCGCCAGCAGGGATACAGGGGCTGGGGCCAACGTCCTGACTTTC.

The chain is built from TRBV5-4 and TRBJ2-2; D not certain. The CDR3 is made up of 13 amino acids. Trimming took 0 bases from V and 6 from J, leaving 6 bases between them. Per germline, CDR1 SGHNT and CDR2 YYREEE (reference sequence). The CDR3, as DNA: TGTGCCAGCAGCTTGGTAGGAGCCGGGGAGCTGTTTTTT. It yields the protein CASSLVGAGELFF.

The V call is TRBV5-6, the J call TRBJ2-2; 7 bases are a match to TRBD1. CDR1 and CDR2 from the germline V gene are SGHDT and YYEEEE. The V segment lost 4 bases and the J segment 5 bases; nucleotides outside the gene matches: 11. The CDR3 spans 16 residues. For the CDR3, the DNA is TGTGCCAGCAGCGTCCGTCCCCAGGGGGTGACCGGGGAGCTGTTTTTT. As protein: CASSVRPQGVTGELFF. The full variable domain, rest sourced from reference TRBV5-6 and TRBJ2-2, is DAGVTQSPTHLIKTRGQQVTLRCSPKSGHDTVSWYQQALGQGPQFIFQYYEEEERQRGNFPDRFSGHQFPNYSSELNVNALLLGDSALYLCASSVRPQGVTGELFFGEGSRLTVL.

V usage is TRBV19 and J usage is TRBJ1-6; the D gene is possibly TRBD1 (6 bases). Trimming took off 5 bases at V and 0 bases at J, with 14 bases between the two ends. CDR1 and CDR2 from the germline V gene are LNHDA and SQIVND (reference sequence). This CDR3 region has 17 residues. In nucleotides, the CDR3 is TGTGCCAGTAGTCAATATCAGGGGAGCTCCTATAATTCACCCCTCCACTTT. It is translated as CASSQYQGSSYNSPLHF.

CDR3 nucleotides: TGTGCCAGCAGCTTGGACTCGGGGCAAGAGACCCAGTACTTC. Encoded protein: CASSLDSGQETQYF. The chain uses TRBV5-4 and TRBJ2-5; tentative D call: TRBD2 (5 bases). Per the germline V gene, CDR1 is SGHNT and CDR2 is YYREEE (reference sequence). V was pared by 0 bases and J by 2 bases, with 8 bases between. CDR3 length: 14 residues.